A selection of T cell receptor beta chains follows, all from one sample in a study of blood T cell repertoires in COVID-19. Measured with immunoSEQ multiplex PCR; TCRdb has only the in-frame clones, and not every one. The data hold about 150,000 clones, with approximately 84% observed a single time. The source material was peripheral blood. All receptors come from a human donor in a cohort sampled during active COVID-19. The conserved cysteine and the conserved F or W are not part of the CDR3 here. Each record gives: V gene, J gene, CDR3 protein.

>TRBV7-9|TRBJ2-1
ASSKGLAGDNEQF
>TRBV6-5|TRBJ2-5
ASSGLSKETQY
>TRBV6-2/TRBV6-3|TRBJ2-2
ASSYWRGPGELF
>TRBV19|TRBJ2-3
ASSQGPSTDTQY
>TRBV7-2|TRBJ2-7
ASSSSGGGAHEQY
>TRBV4-1|TRBJ1-2
ASSQDPQTYGYT
>TRBV29-1|TRBJ1-5
SVSGTDSNQPQH
>TRBV6-2/TRBV6-3|TRBJ1-5
ASSHGTGNQPQH
>TRBV27|TRBJ1-1
ASSFRQGIPQLAF
>TRBV11-3|TRBJ2-3
ASSPRTGSTDTQY
>TRBV14|TRBJ2-1
ASSPLAGAYNEQF
>TRBV29-1|TRBJ2-5
SVGAQGKETQY
>TRBV5-1|TRBJ2-5
ASSPARGETQY
>TRBV5-1|TRBJ2-2
ASSSVSYTGELF
>TRBV19|TRBJ2-7
ASSIGASGTYEQY
>TRBV27|TRBJ1-1
ASSLTGGGTEAF
>TRBV7-2|TRBJ1-1
ASSLIRTAPEAF
>TRBV4-3|TRBJ1-1
ASSQDSGNTEAF
>TRBV7-8|TRBJ2-1
ASSPRLAGALSSYNEQF
>TRBV6-6|TRBJ2-1
ASSYPQGLGL
>TRBV3-1/TRBV3-2|TRBJ2-3
ASSQDQLAGRTDTQY
>TRBV10-3|TRBJ2-5
AISVRDQETQY
>TRBV25-1|TRBJ1-1
ASSGQGAAPGTEAF
>TRBV11-3|TRBJ1-2
ASSLGQNYGYT
>TRBV6-6|TRBJ2-5
ATGQGSLETQY
>TRBV19|TRBJ1-5
ASSIGDRTNQPQH
>TRBV27|TRBJ2-7
ASGETAREQY
>TRBV6-4|TRBJ2-2
ASSEGTGITGELF
>TRBV9|TRBJ2-2
ASSPRGGANTGELF
>TRBV7-9|TRBJ1-1
ASSGPNTEAF
>TRBV6-5|TRBJ1-1
ASSYLLGGTEAF
>TRBV5-1|TRBJ2-1
ASSLAWTSSYNEQF
>TRBV19|TRBJ2-3
ASSKGLADSTDTQY
>TRBV7-2|TRBJ1-6
ASSSTGPLSSPLH
>TRBV9|TRBJ2-1
ASTRERSSYNEQF
>TRBV19|TRBJ2-5
ASRQEWETQY
>TRBV19|TRBJ1-5
AIMPLWANQPQH
>TRBV4-2|TRBJ1-3
ASSQDQQVTGNTIY
>TRBV6-2/TRBV6-3|TRBJ1-5
ASSPSGGLNQPQH
>TRBV18|TRBJ2-1
ASSGTNFNEQF
>TRBV19|TRBJ1-1
ASSISTGYGDTEAF
>TRBV7-2|TRBJ1-1
ASSLATGLGTEAF
>TRBV21-1|TRBJ2-1
ASSKGGGRTLEQF
>TRBV10-3|TRBJ2-3
AISGRAGNTQY
>TRBV5-1|TRBJ1-2
ASKGQGGNYGYT
>TRBV9|TRBJ1-6
ASSGGQGSSPLH
>TRBV7-9|TRBJ1-6
ASSLGDRNSPLH
>TRBV19|TRBJ1-1
ASSIRGQGAEAF
>TRBV6-2/TRBV6-3|TRBJ2-1
ASSPPPGRENNEQF
>TRBV19|TRBJ1-2
ASSDRDRVRNYGYT
>TRBV19|TRBJ1-3
ASRPTGSVNTIY
>TRBV13|TRBJ2-1
ASSLGSGSRSYNEQF